Sequencing of this T cell receptor beta chain was carried out in a study of blood T cells in healthy people across ages. Germline-derived CDR1 and CDR2 are SGHTA and FQGNSA. Losses at the gene ends were 3 bases for V and 4 bases for J; bases not matched to a gene: 2. CDR3 size: 14 residues. Alongside a J-beta primer mix, a sample-barcoded 5' primer served in a second PCR lasting about 6 to 12 cycles. Carrying 12 random nucleotides, a template-switch adaptor labeled each individual cDNA molecule. A minimum of 2.5 million CDR3-containing paired-end reads was obtained for each sample. Using its own MiXCR run on the 5' RACE reads, TCRdb lists one record per CDR3 protein. The sample consists of hundreds of thousands of distinct CDR3 sequences, approximately 29% of them appearing once.

This TCR was recovered from a woman aged 80 or older in good health. The sample taken for sequencing was blood. The rearrangement uses TRBV7-2 and TRBJ2-3; 9 positions agree with TRBD1. The CDR3 protein is CASSFRQGADTQYF. CDR3 nucleotides: TGTGCCAGCAGCTTCAGACAGGGGGCAGATACGCAGTATTTT.